Listed here are 24 T cell receptor beta chains from one sample, sequenced in a study of T cells in Graves' hyperthyroidism and ophthalmopathy. RNA transcripts yielded amplified TCR beta CDR3 regions. Primed by the HTBI set, a first-round RT-PCR was run on the TCR CDR3. TCRdb re-derived calls from the multiplex PCR reads in MiXCR, one entry per CDR3 protein. The sample has approximately 590,000 distinct CDR3 sequences; about 15% are singletons. The sample taken for sequencing was blood. The receptors shown here come from a woman aged 30 to 39 with Graves' hyperthyroidism.

This clonotype was seen only a few times. The chain carries TRBV5-1 and TRBJ1-4; D gene uncertain. Trimming removed 1 base from V and 5 bases from J, with 15 bases in between. This CDR3 spans 16 amino acids. The germline V gene has CDR1 SGHRS and CDR2 YFSETQ. As DNA, the CDR3 is TGCGCCAGCAGCTTGTTGGGAGGGCAGCAAAATGAAAAACTGTTTTTT. It yields the protein CASSLLGGQQNEKLFF.

This clonotype was seen a handful of times. The chain links TRBV6-1 to TRBJ1-5, with D unresolved. The V end lost 4 bases, the J end lost 3 bases, and 13 bases lay between the germline ends. The V gene's germline CDR1 is MNHNS and CDR2 SASEGT. The CDR3 extends over 15 amino acids. Here the CDR3 DNA reads TGTGCCAGCAGTGCGGACCCGGGAGCCAATCAGCCCCAGCATTTT. Protein product: CASSADPGANQPQHF.

In its sample, this clonotype was seen many times. The V call is TRBV12-3 or TRBV12-4, the J call TRBJ2-3; 9 nucleotides line up with TRBD2. Germline trimming cut 6 bases from V and 4 bases from J; bases unmatched to any gene: 20. This CDR3 is built from 19 residues. In nucleotides, the CDR3 is TGTGCCAGCAGCCCACCTGGTAGCGGGAGTTTAAGGGTCCCAGATACGCAGTATTTT. Its protein is CASSPPGSGSLRVPDTQYF.

This clonotype was observed a few times. The genes are TRBV3-1 and TRBJ2-1; 10 nucleotides line up with TRBD2. The CDR3 has 18 amino acids. The germline V gene encodes CDR1 LGHDT and CDR2 YNNKEL (reference sequence). The V and J ends lost 3 bases and 0 bases, in that order; junction bases with no gene match: 8. The CDR3 loop reads CASSHTIPSGSSYNEQFF. The CDR3 nucleotides read TGTGCCAGCAGCCACACAATACCTAGCGGGAGCTCCTACAATGAGCAGTTCTTC.

Only a few counts were recorded for this clonotype. The chain recombines TRBV20-1 with TRBJ2-7, with a weak D call TRBD2 (5 bases). Germline CDR1 DFQATT, CDR2 SNEGSKA (reference sequence). CDR3 length: 12 residues. Trimming took off 5 bases at V and 7 bases at J, with 15 bases between the two ends. CDR3 in amino acids: CSAGGYLGEQYF. As DNA, the CDR3 is TGCAGTGCTGGAGGTTATTTAGGAGAGCAGTACTTC.

CDR3 sequence: CASSERDCEQYF. Written as DNA, the CDR3 is TGTGCCAGCAGTGAACGGGACTGCGAGCAGTACTTC. This sequence joins TRBV2 and TRBJ2-7; TRBD2 is a possible D gene (6 bases). Trimming stripped 2 bases from V and 6 bases from J, with 8 bases between. CDR3 length: 12 amino acids. Germline V gene lookup returns CDR1 SNHLY and CDR2 FYNNEI. The whole variable domain, remainder taken from reference TRBV2 and TRBJ2-7, is EPEVTQTPSHQVTQMGQEVILRCVPISNHLYFYWYRQILGQKVEFLVSFYNNEISEKSEIFDDQFSVERPDGSNFTLKIRSTKLEDSAMYFCASSERDCEQYFGPGTRLTVT.

A note on this clonotype: Being one base from a much bigger clone, this may be a read error. The chain employs TRBV10-2 and TRBJ2-1; D not resolved. Germline V gene data show CDR1 as WSHSY and CDR2 as SAAADI. This CDR3 region has 15 residues. The chain's CDR3 is CAGSESRQAYNEQFF. CDR3 nucleotide sequence: TGCGCCGGCAGTGAGTCTCGGCAAGCCTACAATGAGCAGTTCTTC.

This clonotype was picked up many times. The V call is TRBV15, the J call TRBJ2-7; D is undetermined. The CDR3 totals 14 residues. Germline CDR1 LNHNV, CDR2 YYDKDF (reference sequence). Trimming removed 3 bases at V and 2 bases at J, with 11 bases between. The CDR3 nucleotides read TGTGCCACCAGCAGGCCAGGTCTGACCTACGAGCAGTACTTC. The encoded protein is CATSRPGLTYEQYF.

V usage is TRBV19 and J usage is TRBJ2-3, with D possibly TRBD2 on 6 matching bases. CDR1 LNHDA and CDR2 SQIVND come from the germline V gene (reference sequence). There are 14 residues in the CDR3. Trimming took 6 bases from V and 1 from J, leaving 11 bases between them. CDR3 loop: CASRRWEGTDTQYF. CDR3 nucleotides: TGTGCCAGTAGAAGGTGGGAGGGCACAGATACGCAGTATTTT.

This clonotype was picked up a small number of times. The gene calls are TRBV6-1 and TRBJ1-1; D unclear. The V gene lost 4 bases and the J gene lost 1 base, with 13 bases spanning the gap. This CDR3 is 15 amino acids long. CDR1 and CDR2 (germline): MNHNS, SASEGT. The CDR3 DNA sequence: TGTGCCAGCAGTGCCAGTTCTTCAAGGAACACTGAAGCTTTCTTT. This codes for CASSASSSRNTEAFF.

In this sample, this clonotype turned up many times. The genes are TRBV27 and TRBJ1-1, with TRBD1 matching over 10 bases. CDR1 MNHEY and CDR2 SMNVEV come from the germline V gene (reference sequence). J was trimmed by 10 bases and V by 7 bases; bases with no gene match: 3. The CDR3 contains 11 residues. The CDR3 sequence: CASNWTGGAFF. Here the CDR3 DNA reads TGTGCCAGCAATTGGACAGGGGGAGCTTTCTTT.

This clonotype has a handful of counts. The J gene is TRBJ2-2, the V gene TRBV24-1; the D is unclear. Germline values: CDR1 KGHDR, CDR2 SFDVKD. CDR3 length: 12 amino acids. V dropped 9 bases and J dropped 7 bases, with 11 bases sitting between them. CDR3 nucleotides: TGTGCCACCGCGTCCCTCTTCGGGGAGCTGTTTTTT. Translated: CATASLFGELFF.

Only a few counts were recorded for this clonotype. The rearrangement joins TRBV9 to TRBJ2-2; no firm D call. The CDR3 has 14 amino acids. The germline V gene encodes CDR1 SGDLS and CDR2 YYNGEE. V lost 4 bases and J lost 4, with 11 bases in between. DNA of the CDR3: TGTGCCAGCAGCCGGACGGCTACCACCGGGGAGCTGTTTTTT. Protein product: CASSRTATTGELFF. Supplemented by reference TRBV9 and TRBJ2-2, the full variable domain reads DSGVTQTPKHLITATGQRVTLRCSPRSGDLSVYWYQQSLDQGLQFLIQYYNGEERAKGNILERFSAQQFPDLHSELNLSSLELGDSALYFCASSRTATTGELFFGEGSRLTVL.

J is TRBJ2-1 and V is TRBV12-3 or TRBV12-4; a possible D gene is TRBD2 (6 bases). V gave up 6 bases and J gave up 0 bases, with 15 bases separating them. The CDR3 runs to 16 residues. The CDR3 protein is CASSSPSASSYNEQFF. In nucleotides, the CDR3 is TGTGCCAGCAGCTCCCCTAGCGCGAGCTCCTACAATGAGCAGTTCTTC.

This clonotype was seen ten or more times. V is TRBV6-1 and J is TRBJ2-1; TRBD2 agrees at 9 bases. The germline CDR1 and CDR2 sequences are MNHNS and SASEGT. This CDR3 has 16 amino acids. Losses at the gene ends were 9 bases for V and 8 bases for J; bases not matched to a gene: 17. The CDR3 DNA is TGTGCCAGTTCAAGCCGTAGCGGGAGCAAGGGGGATGAGCAGTTCTTC. Translated: CASSSRSGSKGDEQFF.

This clonotype was seen ten or more times. This rearrangement joins TRBV20-1 to TRBJ2-7; tentative D call: TRBD2 (5 bases). This CDR3 has 13 amino acids. The V end was cut by 5 bases, the J end by 2 bases, with 13 bases between. The germline V gene encodes CDR1 DFQATT and CDR2 SNEGSKA (reference sequence). CDR3 sequence: CSAQTDLTYEQYF. The CDR3, as DNA: TGCAGTGCTCAAACGGACTTGACCTACGAGCAGTACTTC.

The chain is built from TRBV28 and TRBJ1-6; tentative D call: TRBD1 (6 bases). V was shortened by 6 bases and J by 7 bases, with 16 bases between the two germline ends. Germline loops: CDR1 MDHEN, CDR2 SYDVKM. This CDR3 has 15 amino acids. CDR3 in DNA: TGTGCCAGCAGCCGCTCTGGACAGACGAATTCACCCCTCCACTTT. The encoded protein is CASSRSGQTNSPLHF.

This clonotype was found many times. The chain employs TRBV10-3 and TRBJ2-1; 12 nucleotides line up with TRBD2. The CDR3 covers 17 residues. CDR1 and CDR2 (germline): ENHRY, SYGVKD. Trimming took 0 bases from V and 7 from J; bases not matched to a gene: 7. CDR3 amino acids: CAISESLAGGGKNEQFF. Here the CDR3 DNA reads TGTGCCATCAGTGAGTCTCTAGCGGGAGGGGGGAAGAATGAGCAGTTCTTC.

The gene calls are TRBV2 and TRBJ2-2, with D perhaps TRBD1 (6 bases). V was cut by 7 bases and J by 0 bases, with 12 bases left in between. This CDR3 is built from 15 residues. Per the germline V gene, CDR1 is SNHLY and CDR2 is FYNNEI. CDR3 sequence (DNA): TGTGCCAGCAATCCACAGGGCGCGAACACCGGGGAGCTGTTTTTT. It translates to CASNPQGANTGELFF.

There are many counts of this clonotype. The chain has TRBV5-1 and TRBJ2-1; TRBD1 is a possible D gene (5 bases). Germline V gene lookup returns CDR1 SGHRS and CDR2 YFSETQ. This CDR3 region has 14 residues. With 0 bases removed from V and 12 bases from J, the gap between germline ends came to 16 bases. The CDR3 sequence is CASSLEQGSGAQFF. The CDR3 bases are TGCGCCAGCAGCTTGGAGCAGGGTAGTGGTGCGCAGTTCTTC.

This clonotype showed up many times. CDR3 protein: CSARDLQVQFF. CDR3 in DNA: TGCAGTGCTAGAGATTTGCAGGTCCAGTTCTTC. The chain combines TRBV20-1 with TRBJ2-1; D gene unclear. The CDR3 contains 11 residues. Trimming stripped 0 bases from V and 13 bases from J, with 10 bases between. Germline V gene lookup returns CDR1 DFQATT and CDR2 SNEGSKA (reference sequence).

This clonotype was seen more than once but under ten times. This chain links TRBV6-1 with TRBJ1-2; 10 nucleotides align to TRBD1. This CDR3 has 14 amino acids. CDR1 MNHNS and CDR2 SASEGT come from the germline V gene. V gave up 7 bases and J gave up 4 bases; unmatched junction bases: 6. CDR3: CASKVTGGSYGYTF. In nucleotides, the CDR3 is TGTGCCAGCAAAGTGACAGGGGGCTCCTATGGCTACACCTTC.

The genes are TRBV7-3 and TRBJ1-1; TRBD1 aligns across 7 bases. V lost 5 bases and J lost 5; bases outside the gene matches: 11. CDR3 length: 15 amino acids. Germline V CDR1 and CDR2: SGHTA, FQGTGA. This chain's CDR3 is CASSPTGVIRTEAFF. Here the CDR3 DNA reads TGTGCCAGCAGCCCCACAGGGGTAATTAGGACTGAAGCTTTCTTT.

This clonotype was seen at least ten times. The chain has TRBV2 and TRBJ2-1, with a tentative D call TRBD2 (6 bases). This CDR3 spans 12 amino acids. Germline CDR1 SNHLY, CDR2 FYNNEI. V dropped 11 bases and J dropped 8 bases, with 16 bases sitting between them. The CDR3 region has the DNA TGTGCCGGGAGGCTATCGGGGGATGAGCAGTTCTTC. Translation: CAGRLSGDEQFF.